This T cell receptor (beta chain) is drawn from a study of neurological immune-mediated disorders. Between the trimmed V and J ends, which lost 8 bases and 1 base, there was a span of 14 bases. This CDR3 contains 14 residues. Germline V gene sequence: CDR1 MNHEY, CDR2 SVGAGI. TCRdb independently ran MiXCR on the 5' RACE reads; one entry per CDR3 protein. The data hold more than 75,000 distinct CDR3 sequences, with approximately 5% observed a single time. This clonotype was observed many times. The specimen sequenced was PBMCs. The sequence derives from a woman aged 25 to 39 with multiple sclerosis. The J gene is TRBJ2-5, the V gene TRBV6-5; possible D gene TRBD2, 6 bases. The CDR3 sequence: CASGLWGLQETQYF. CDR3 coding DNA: TGTGCCAGCGGCCTGTGGGGACTCCAAGAGACCCAGTACTTC.